The 17 T cell receptor beta chains in this list originate from one sample, sequenced in a study of T-cell memory formation after mild COVID-19. TCRdb analysed the 5' RACE reads with MiXCR anew, one entry per CDR3 protein. The repertoire includes about 430,000 distinct CDR3 sequences, roughly a quarter of them detected once, and around 9.5% sits in the top ten. Sequences were obtained from PBMCs or a T cell subset sorted from them (not recorded which). The receptors were gathered from an adult woman who had mild COVID-19 (a few samples of this study predate the infection). Cell type and time point are not known.

At least ten counts were recorded for this clonotype. The chain has TRBV9 and TRBJ2-3; TRBD2 matches at 8 bases. Germline V gene sequence: CDR1 SGDLS, CDR2 YYNGEE. V lost 3 bases, J lost 3 bases, and 0 bases stayed unmatched. This CDR3 is built from 13 residues. CDR3 region: CASSASGTDTQYF. Here the CDR3 DNA reads TGTGCCAGCAGCGCTAGCGGGACAGATACGCAGTATTTT. The variable domain in full, completed from reference TRBV9 and TRBJ2-3, reads DSGVTQTPKHLITATGQRVTLRCSPRSGDLSVYWYQQSLDQGLQFLIQYYNGEERAKGNILERFSAQQFPDLHSELNLSSLELGDSALYFCASSASGTDTQYFGPGTRLTVL.

This clonotype occurred a few times. The CDR3 is CASSQPGGRSEKLFF. CDR3 in DNA: TGTGCCAGCAGCCAGCCCGGGGGCCGGAGTGAAAAACTGTTTTTT. The chain combines TRBV7-9 with TRBJ1-4; TRBD1 might be the D (6 bases). Germline V gene sequence: CDR1 SEHNR, CDR2 FQNEAQ (reference sequence). Trimming pared 5 bases from V and 7 bases from J, leaving 17 bases between. This CDR3 has 15 amino acids. Using reference TRBV7-9 and TRBJ1-4 for the parts outside the CDR3, the full variable domain is DTGVSQNPRHKITKRGQNVTFRCDPISEHNRLYWYRQTLGQGPEFLTYFQNEAQLEKSRLLSDRFSAERPKGSFSTLEIQRTEQGDSAMYLCASSQPGGRSEKLFFGSGTQLSVL.

Many counts were recorded for this clonotype. The chain combines TRBV11-2 with TRBJ1-2; D gene uncertain. Trimming pared 2 bases from V and 4 bases from J, leaving 14 bases between. Per germline, CDR1 SGHAT and CDR2 FQNNGV. The CDR3 spans 15 residues. CDR3 DNA sequence: TGTGCCAGCAGCTTAAATCCAGCCGAGAGCTATGGCTACACCTTC. Amino acids: CASSLNPAESYGYTF.

V usage is TRBV4-1 and J usage is TRBJ2-1; 8 bases agree with TRBD1. This CDR3 contains 17 residues. V shed 4 bases, J shed 2 bases, and the junction held 10 bases outside the gene matches. Germline V CDR1 and CDR2: MGHRA, YSYEKL. CDR3 sequence (DNA): TGCGCCAGCAGCCCCGGACAGGGACCCACCCCCTACAATGAGCAGTTCTTC. This codes for CASSPGQGPTPYNEQFF.

This clonotype occurred a few times. The chain employs TRBV7-2 and TRBJ2-7; 9 bases are shared with TRBD1. CDR1 and CDR2 (germline): SGHTA, FQGNSA. V lost 5 bases to trimming and J lost 4 bases; unmatched junction nucleotides: 9. The CDR3 runs 15 residues. CDR3 region: CASSTMTGGSYEQYF. The CDR3 DNA sequence: TGTGCCAGCAGCACCATGACAGGGGGTAGTTACGAGCAGTACTTC.

This clonotype occurred a few times. The chain carries TRBV6-2 or TRBV6-3 and TRBJ2-1; TRBD2 might be the D (5 bases). V lost 2 bases and J 4 bases, leaving 9 bases between the germline ends. The CDR3 contains 14 residues. CDR1 and CDR2 (germline): MNHEY, SVGEGT. CDR3 protein: CASSYARLYNEQFF. CDR3 in DNA: TGTGCCAGCAGTTACGCTCGACTATACAATGAGCAGTTCTTC.

The gene calls are TRBV4-1 and TRBJ2-3, with D hard to call. The V end was cut by 0 bases, the J end by 5 bases, with 9 bases between. Germline-derived CDR1 and CDR2 are MGHRA and YSYEKL. CDR3 length: 14 amino acids. CDR3 nucleotides: TGCGCCAGCAGCCAAGATAGGAACCAAGATACGCAGTATTTT. It yields the protein CASSQDRNQDTQYF.

This clonotype was picked up a small number of times. V and J are TRBV24-1 and TRBJ2-1; 9 bases agree with TRBD1. The V gene end was trimmed by 2 bases and the J gene end by 4 bases; junction bases not matched to a gene: 8. The CDR3 spans 17 residues. Germline CDR1 reads KGHDR; CDR2 reads SFDVKD. The CDR3 sequence: CATSDSDRGVEYNEQFF. CDR3 bases: TGTGCCACCAGTGATTCCGACAGGGGGGTTGAGTACAATGAGCAGTTCTTC.

This clonotype occurred a few times. This rearrangement joins TRBV27 to TRBJ2-5; 11 bases are shared with TRBD1. Germline values: CDR1 MNHEY, CDR2 SMNVEV (reference sequence). V gave up 7 bases and J gave up 5 bases; unmatched junction bases: 9. CDR3 length equals 15 residues. For the CDR3, the DNA is TGTGCCAGCACCATTCGGACAGGGGGCGCGGAGACCCAGTACTTC. It encodes CASTIRTGGAETQYF.

J is TRBJ1-1 and V is TRBV3-1, with unresolved D. CDR3 length equals 13 residues. Per the germline V gene, CDR1 is LGHDT and CDR2 is YNNKEL (reference sequence). V was trimmed by 4 bases and J by 4 bases, leaving 10 bases between them. The CDR3 DNA is TGTGCCAGCAGCCTAAACAGCGGCACTGAAGCTTTCTTT. Translated, it gives CASSLNSGTEAFF.

V usage is TRBV12-3 or TRBV12-4 and J usage is TRBJ1-2; D call uncertain. The CDR3 length is 14 residues. V lost 5 bases and J lost 8, with 18 bases in between. CDR3 region: CASSVRRSVLGYTF. In DNA, the CDR3 is TGTGCCAGCAGTGTGCGGCGCAGTGTTTTGGGCTACACCTTC.

The chain couples TRBV7-9 to TRBJ2-7, with unresolved D. This CDR3 spans 13 amino acids. V dropped 0 bases and J dropped 6 bases, with 9 bases sitting between them. Germline V lookup: CDR1 SEHNR, CDR2 FQNEAQ (reference sequence). CDR3 sequence: CASSLAPFREQYF. The CDR3 coding sequence is TGTGCCAGCAGCTTAGCCCCCTTCCGCGAGCAGTACTTC.

The chain uses TRBV7-3 and TRBJ1-5; D is uncertain. The CDR3 loop spans 15 amino acids. The germline CDR1 and CDR2 sequences are SGHTA and FQGTGA. The V gene lost 5 bases and the J gene lost 0 bases, with 11 bases spanning the gap. The CDR3 bases are TGTGCCAGCAGCGTAAGGCCGGGTAGCAATCAGCCCCAGCATTTT. This encodes CASSVRPGSNQPQHF.

The chain recombines TRBV20-1 with TRBJ1-2; unclear D gene. The CDR3 has 13 amino acids. Trimming cost V 6 bases and J 0 bases, with 11 bases left between them. Germline assignment: CDR1 DFQATT and CDR2 SNEGSKA (reference sequence). In DNA form, the CDR3 reads TGCAGTGCCCGACTCGCGGCTAACTATGGCTACACCTTC. As protein: CSARLAANYGYTF.

The sample holds a few counts of this clonotype. The genes are TRBV29-1 and TRBJ2-7; D gene uncertain. Trimming took 2 bases from V and 3 from J, leaving 11 bases between them. CDR1 SQVTM and CDR2 ANQGSEA come from the germline V gene. CDR3 size: 13 residues. CDR3 residues: CSVELRDVYEQYF. The CDR3 DNA follows: TGCAGCGTTGAACTCCGAGACGTCTACGAGCAGTACTTC.

The chain employs TRBV5-1 and TRBJ2-1; 9 bases align to TRBD1. Germline V gives CDR1 SGHRS, CDR2 YFSETQ. The CDR3 is 16 residues long. The trim removed 0 bases at V and 5 bases at J, leaving 6 bases unmatched. The CDR3 sequence is CASSLAGGQGNNEQFF. CDR3 DNA: TGCGCCAGCAGCTTGGCGGGGGGACAGGGTAACAATGAGCAGTTCTTC.

This clonotype has more than one count but fewer than ten. The gene calls are TRBV12-3 or TRBV12-4 and TRBJ2-3; 8 nucleotides agree with TRBD1. The CDR3 is 14 residues long. V gave up 1 base and J gave up 5 bases; unmatched junction bases: 2. CDR3 amino acids: CASSLVDRGDTQYF. CDR3 bases: TGTGCCAGCAGTTTAGTCGACAGGGGAGATACGCAGTATTTT.